These T cell receptor beta chains were read from a single sample in a study of blood T cell repertoires in COVID-19. Assay used: immunoSEQ multiplex PCR; TCRdb lists only in-frame clones, some missing. Of about 290,000 clones listed, around four fifths are singletons. Sequences were obtained from peripheral blood. These receptors originate from a woman aged 50 to 65 with active or convalescent COVID-19. The CDR3 runs from the conserved cysteine through the conserved F or W. The order of the fields is J gene, D gene, V gene, clone size, CDR3 protein, CDR3 DNA. The D gene is left open where the match is weak. Clone size is stated in some rows and not others, as once, few, many or a class when expanded.

J gene: TRBJ1-4
D gene: .
V gene: TRBV4-2
clone size: many
CDR3 protein: CASSQDFSTAITLFF
CDR3 DNA: TGTGCCAGCAGCCAAGATTTTTCGACAGCCATTACCCTGTTTTTT

J gene: TRBJ1-3
D gene: TRBD1
V gene: TRBV4-2
clone size: .
CDR3 protein: CASSQDPTGGGGNTIYF
CDR3 DNA: TGTGCCAGCAGCCAAGATCCTACAGGGGGTGGTGGAAACACCATATATTTT

J gene: TRBJ1-1
D gene: TRBD1
V gene: TRBV5-1
clone size: .
CDR3 protein: CASSFREQGDTEAFF
CDR3 DNA: TGCGCCAGCAGCTTCCGTGAGCAGGGGGACACTGAAGCTTTCTTT

J gene: TRBJ2-7
D gene: .
V gene: TRBV10-3
clone size: .
CDR3 protein: CATQTSFSYEQYF
CDR3 DNA: TGTGCCACCCAAACTAGTTTCTCCTACGAGCAGTACTTC

J gene: TRBJ1-1
D gene: TRBD1
V gene: TRBV12-5
clone size: few
CDR3 protein: CASGLSTGGSTEAFF
CDR3 DNA: TGTGCTAGTGGTTTAAGCACAGGGGGGTCCACTGAAGCTTTCTTT

J gene: TRBJ1-1
D gene: TRBD1
V gene: TRBV6-5
clone size: once
CDR3 protein: CASSKTGAWNTEAFF
CDR3 DNA: TGTGCCAGCAGTAAGACAGGGGCCTGGAACACTGAAGCTTTCTTT

J gene: TRBJ2-1
D gene: TRBD1
V gene: TRBV2
clone size: .
CDR3 protein: CASSERDRGAYNEQFF
CDR3 DNA: TGTGCCAGCAGCGAGAGGGACAGGGGCGCCTACAATGAGCAGTTCTTC

J gene: TRBJ1-1
D gene: TRBD1
V gene: TRBV2
clone size: few
CDR3 protein: CASSRDRAKNTEAFF
CDR3 DNA: TGTGCCAGCAGTCGCGACAGGGCCAAGAACACTGAAGCTTTCTTT

J gene: TRBJ1-2
D gene: .
V gene: TRBV19
clone size: .
CDR3 protein: CASEGGGTDAFYGYTF
CDR3 DNA: TGTGCCAGCGAGGGGGGAGGGACCGACGCTTTCTATGGCTACACCTTC

J gene: TRBJ2-5
D gene: TRBD2
V gene: TRBV18
clone size: .
CDR3 protein: CASSTFAGGQETQYF
CDR3 DNA: TGTGCCAGCTCAACCTTCGCGGGAGGGCAAGAGACCCAGTACTTC

J gene: TRBJ2-3
D gene: TRBD2
V gene: TRBV7-3
clone size: .
CDR3 protein: CASSLGLASTDTQYF
CDR3 DNA: TGTGCCAGCAGCCTGGGACTAGCAAGCACAGATACGCAGTATTTT

J gene: TRBJ1-5
D gene: .
V gene: TRBV9
clone size: .
CDR3 protein: CASSVVRAGYDSNQPQHF
CDR3 DNA: TGTGCCAGCAGCGTAGTGAGGGCAGGCTATGATAGCAATCAGCCCCAGCATTTT

J gene: TRBJ1-5
D gene: .
V gene: TRBV6-5
clone size: .
CDR3 protein: CASSYSAGQPQHF
CDR3 DNA: TGTGCCAGCAGTTACTCTGCGGGTCAGCCCCAGCATTTT

J gene: TRBJ2-2
D gene: TRBD2
V gene: TRBV28
clone size: .
CDR3 protein: CASRLAGFTGELFF
CDR3 DNA: TGTGCCTCCCGGCTAGCGGGATTCACCGGGGAGCTGTTTTTT

J gene: TRBJ1-2
D gene: .
V gene: TRBV5-1
clone size: .
CDR3 protein: CASSLDPTNYGYTF
CDR3 DNA: TGCGCCAGCAGCTTGGATCCTACTAACTATGGCTACACCTTC

J gene: TRBJ1-1
D gene: TRBD1
V gene: TRBV7-8
clone size: .
CDR3 protein: CASRASGTGGTTEAFF
CDR3 DNA: TGTGCCAGCAGAGCATCCGGGACAGGGGGCACCACTGAAGCTTTCTTT

J gene: TRBJ2-1
D gene: TRBD2
V gene: TRBV19
clone size: .
CDR3 protein: CASRVQGLAGRLRPSTSAYNEQFF
CDR3 DNA: TGTGCCAGTAGGGTTCAGGGACTAGCGGGACGACTAAGGCCTTCGACCTCAGCATACAATGAGCAGTTCTTC

J gene: TRBJ2-7
D gene: TRBD1
V gene: TRBV28
clone size: .
CDR3 protein: CASRQGSYEQYF
CDR3 DNA: TGTGCCAGCCGACAGGGCTCCTACGAGCAGTACTTC

J gene: TRBJ2-3
D gene: TRBD1
V gene: TRBV7-9
clone size: once
CDR3 protein: CASSLWDRGPGDTQYF
CDR3 DNA: TGTGCCAGCAGCTTATGGGACAGGGGGCCGGGAGATACGCAGTATTTT

J gene: TRBJ2-2
D gene: .
V gene: TRBV3-1/TRBV3-2
clone size: .
CDR3 protein: CASSRPGVPGELFF
CDR3 DNA: TGTGCCAGCAGCCGACCGGGAGTCCCCGGGGAGCTGTTTTTT

J gene: TRBJ1-5
D gene: TRBD1
V gene: TRBV19
clone size: .
CDR3 protein: CASGQGARQPQHF
CDR3 DNA: TGTGCCAGCGGACAGGGGGCGCGGCAGCCCCAGCATTTT

J gene: TRBJ1-5
D gene: .
V gene: TRBV6-5
clone size: .
CDR3 protein: CASSPREGQPQHF
CDR3 DNA: TGTGCCAGCAGTCCTAGGGAGGGCCAGCCCCAGCATTTT

J gene: TRBJ2-1
D gene: TRBD2
V gene: TRBV11-2
clone size: .
CDR3 protein: CASSLPAGVPHEQFF
CDR3 DNA: TGTGCCAGCAGCTTACCAGCGGGAGTGCCCCATGAGCAGTTCTTC

J gene: TRBJ2-5
D gene: TRBD1
V gene: TRBV7-7
clone size: .
CDR3 protein: CASSLALGTGGETQYF
CDR3 DNA: TGTGCTAGCAGCTTAGCGTTGGGGACAGGGGGTGAGACCCAGTACTTC

J gene: TRBJ2-1
D gene: .
V gene: TRBV20-1
clone size: .
CDR3 protein: CSAKLYNEQFF
CDR3 DNA: TGCAGTGCTAAACTTTACAATGAGCAGTTCTTC

J gene: TRBJ2-1
D gene: TRBD2
V gene: TRBV10-1
clone size: .
CDR3 protein: CASSDQREGRGEQFF
CDR3 DNA: TGCGCCAGCAGTGATCAGCGGGAGGGCCGGGGTGAGCAGTTCTTC

J gene: TRBJ1-1
D gene: .
V gene: TRBV6-4
clone size: .
CDR3 protein: CASSDSTGNTEAFF
CDR3 DNA: TGTGCCAGCAGTGACTCTACAGGGAACACTGAAGCTTTCTTT

J gene: TRBJ2-3
D gene: .
V gene: TRBV5-1
clone size: .
CDR3 protein: CASSLAGSTDTQYF
CDR3 DNA: TGCGCCAGCAGCTTGGCTGGCAGCACAGATACGCAGTATTTT

J gene: TRBJ2-7
D gene: .
V gene: TRBV2
clone size: few
CDR3 protein: CASSEGGTRIYEQYF
CDR3 DNA: TGTGCCAGCAGTGAGGGGGGGACACGGATCTACGAGCAGTACTTC

J gene: TRBJ2-3
D gene: TRBD1
V gene: TRBV29-1
clone size: few
CDR3 protein: CSVRQGDTQYF
CDR3 DNA: TGCAGCGTGAGACAGGGAGATACGCAGTATTTT

J gene: TRBJ1-2
D gene: .
V gene: TRBV18
clone size: few
CDR3 protein: CASSKDSNYGYTF
CDR3 DNA: TGTGCCAGCTCAAAGGACAGCAACTATGGCTACACCTTC

J gene: TRBJ1-5
D gene: .
V gene: TRBV25-1
clone size: .
CDR3 protein: CASSEQGNQPQHF
CDR3 DNA: TGTGCCAGCAGTGAACAGGGAAATCAGCCCCAGCATTTT

J gene: TRBJ1-2
D gene: TRBD1
V gene: TRBV19
clone size: .
CDR3 protein: CASSAPGTGKAGYTF
CDR3 DNA: TGTGCCAGTAGTGCCCCCGGGACAGGGAAGGCTGGCTACACCTTC

J gene: TRBJ1-6
D gene: .
V gene: TRBV15
clone size: .
CDR3 protein: CATSRDSFGRGYNSPLHF
CDR3 DNA: TGTGCCACCAGCAGAGATTCCTTCGGCAGGGGCTATAATTCACCCCTCCACTTT

J gene: TRBJ2-1
D gene: TRBD1
V gene: TRBV5-1
clone size: .
CDR3 protein: CASSTTGSHNEQFF
CDR3 DNA: TGCGCCAGCAGCACGACAGGGTCCCACAATGAGCAGTTCTTC